Each of the 2 T cell receptor beta chains below was sequenced from the same sample in a study of tumor-infiltrating lymphocytes in primary liver carcinoma. The authors made TCR beta cDNA from around 500 ng total RNA with a constant-region primer. Amplification in three nested multiplex PCR rounds with slightly modified ARM-PCR gave rise to TCR beta libraries. For approximately 10 cycles apiece, the opening two PCR rounds ran with TRBV1-TRBV30 forward primers and a C-beta reverse primer. TCRdb reanalysed the multiplex PCR reads using MiXCR and keeps one entry per CDR3 protein. The sample has about 99,000 distinct CDR3 sequences, almost 70% seen once. DNA and RNA were both co-extracted from about 20-30 mg of bulk tissue that had not been sorted. Source material: liver tumor tissue from sampling region 5. Subset denoted: tumor region T5, tumor centre. These receptors all come from a woman aged 60-75 years with primary liver carcinoma and hepatitis B virus infection.

This clonotype was counted only a few times. With a much larger clone just one base away, this may be a read error. This chain joins TRBV6-1 and TRBJ2-7; the match to TRBD1 covers 11 bases. This CDR3 has 15 residues. The V segment lost 4 bases and the J segment 9 bases; nucleotides outside the gene matches: 11. The germline CDR1 and CDR2 sequences are MNHNS and SASEGT. The CDR3 nucleotides are TGTGCCAGCAGTGCGGGGGACAGGGGGTCCGACGGGCAGTACTTC. Encoded protein: CASSAGDRGSDGQYF.

This clonotype was seen more than once but under ten times. One base away lies a much larger clone, so this may be a sequencing read error. This sequence joins TRBV2 and TRBJ2-1; D is perhaps TRBD1 (5 bases). Germline values: CDR1 SNHLY, CDR2 FYNNEI. The CDR3 covers 17 residues. Written as DNA, the CDR3 is TGTGTCAGCAGTGATTTAAAGGGGCTTCAGCTGGTCAATGAGCAGTTCTTC. The encoded protein is CVSSDLKGLQLVNEQFF.